The clone carrying this T cell receptor beta chain was counted only a few times. With 10%, 30% or 50% of RNA, about 20,000 to 1,100,000 naive CD8 T cells were sequenced. The data were obtained in a study of molecular identifiers for immune sequencing clone quantification. TCRdb re-called the PCR reads through MiXCR, storing one row per CDR3 protein. Among some 70,000 distinct CDR3 sequences listed, 15% to 20% were seen once. CDR1 is MNHEY and CDR2 is SVGAGI in the germline V gene. The CDR3 extends over 12 amino acids. The V and J ends lost 5 bases and 10 bases respectively, with 12 bases between them.

Sequencing input: naive CD8+ T cells from blood, with Jurkat cell RNA spiked in. Sample subset: FACS-sorted CD8+CD4-CCR7+CD45RA+ naive T cells. The receptor was isolated from a human donor in good health. Some libraries in this study had Jurkat cell RNA spiked in. The V gene is TRBV6-5, the J gene TRBJ2-1, with D perhaps TRBD2 (6 bases). DNA for the CDR3: TGTGCCAGCAGTCAGGGACTGCCAGAGCAGTTCTTC. Residues: CASSQGLPEQFF.